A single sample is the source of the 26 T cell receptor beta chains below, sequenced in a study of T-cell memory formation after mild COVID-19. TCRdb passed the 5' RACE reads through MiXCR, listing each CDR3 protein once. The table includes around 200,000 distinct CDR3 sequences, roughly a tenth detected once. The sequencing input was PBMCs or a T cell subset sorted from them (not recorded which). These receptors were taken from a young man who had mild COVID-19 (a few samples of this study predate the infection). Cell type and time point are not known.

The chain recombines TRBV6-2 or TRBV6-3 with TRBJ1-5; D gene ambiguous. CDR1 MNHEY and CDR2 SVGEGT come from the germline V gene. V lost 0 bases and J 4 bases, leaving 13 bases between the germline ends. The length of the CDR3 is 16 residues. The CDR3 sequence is CASSYSLGLLNQPQHF. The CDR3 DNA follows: TGTGCCAGCAGTTACTCCCTAGGGTTGTTAAATCAGCCCCAGCATTTT.

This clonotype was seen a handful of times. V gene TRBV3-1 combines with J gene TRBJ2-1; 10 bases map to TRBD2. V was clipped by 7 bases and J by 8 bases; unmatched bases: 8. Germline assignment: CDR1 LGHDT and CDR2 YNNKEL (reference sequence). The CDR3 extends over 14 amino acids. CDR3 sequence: CASTRAGGGDEQFF. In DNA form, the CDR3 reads TGTGCCAGCACCCGAGCGGGGGGGGGAGATGAGCAGTTCTTC.

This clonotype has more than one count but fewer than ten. The CDR3 protein is CASSYGENYGYTF. The CDR3 DNA sequence: TGTGCCAGCAGTTACGGGGAGAACTATGGCTACACCTTC. J is TRBJ1-2 and V is TRBV6-6; D not certain. V was pared by 2 bases and J by 2 bases, with 6 bases between. The germline V gene has CDR1 MNHNY and CDR2 SVGAGI (reference sequence). CDR3 length equals 13 residues.

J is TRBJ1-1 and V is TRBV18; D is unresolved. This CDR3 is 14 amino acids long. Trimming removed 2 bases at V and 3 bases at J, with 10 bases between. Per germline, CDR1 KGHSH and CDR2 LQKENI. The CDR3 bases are TGTGCCAGCTCACCAGTCAATGAGTACACTGAAGCTTTCTTT. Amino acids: CASSPVNEYTEAFF.

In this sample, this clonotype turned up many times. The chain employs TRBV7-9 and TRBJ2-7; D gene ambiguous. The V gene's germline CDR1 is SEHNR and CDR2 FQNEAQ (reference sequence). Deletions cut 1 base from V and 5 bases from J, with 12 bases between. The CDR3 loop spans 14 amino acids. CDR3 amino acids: CASSLDAYQHEQYF. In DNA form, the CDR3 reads TGTGCCAGCAGCTTAGATGCCTACCAACACGAGCAGTACTTC.

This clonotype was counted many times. CDR3 DNA: TGTGCCAGCAGCTTCGGCAGTAACACCGGGGAGCTGTTTTTT. Translated, it gives CASSFGSNTGELFF. The chain has TRBV11-2 and TRBJ2-2; no firm D call. From germline, CDR1 is SGHAT and CDR2 FQNNGV. This CDR3 has 14 amino acids. V lost 3 bases to trimming and J lost 2 bases, with 7 bases between them.

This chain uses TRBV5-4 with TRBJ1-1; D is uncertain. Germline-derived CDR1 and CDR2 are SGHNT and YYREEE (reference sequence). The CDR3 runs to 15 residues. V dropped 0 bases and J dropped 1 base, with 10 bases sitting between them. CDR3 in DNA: TGTGCCAGCAGCTTGGGGGGAAACGGGAACACTGAAGCTTTCTTT. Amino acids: CASSLGGNGNTEAFF.

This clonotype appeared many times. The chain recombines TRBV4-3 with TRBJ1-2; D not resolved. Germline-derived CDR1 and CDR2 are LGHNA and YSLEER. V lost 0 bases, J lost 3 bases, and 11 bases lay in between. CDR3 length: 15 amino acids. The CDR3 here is CASSQERELYYGYTF. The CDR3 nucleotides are TGCGCCAGCAGCCAAGAGCGAGAGCTCTACTATGGCTACACCTTC.

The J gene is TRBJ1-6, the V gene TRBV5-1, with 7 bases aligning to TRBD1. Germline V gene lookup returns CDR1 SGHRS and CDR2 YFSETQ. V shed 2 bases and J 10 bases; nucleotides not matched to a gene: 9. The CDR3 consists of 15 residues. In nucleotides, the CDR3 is TGCGCCAGCAGCTTAGGTCCCCAGGGGGACTCACCCCTCCACTTT. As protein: CASSLGPQGDSPLHF.

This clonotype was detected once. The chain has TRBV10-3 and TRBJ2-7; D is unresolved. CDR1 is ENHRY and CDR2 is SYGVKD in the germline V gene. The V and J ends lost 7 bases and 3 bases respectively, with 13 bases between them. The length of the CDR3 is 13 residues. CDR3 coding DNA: TGTGCCATCATGCCGGAGTCGGGCTACGAGCAGTACGTC. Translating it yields CAIMPESGYEQYV.

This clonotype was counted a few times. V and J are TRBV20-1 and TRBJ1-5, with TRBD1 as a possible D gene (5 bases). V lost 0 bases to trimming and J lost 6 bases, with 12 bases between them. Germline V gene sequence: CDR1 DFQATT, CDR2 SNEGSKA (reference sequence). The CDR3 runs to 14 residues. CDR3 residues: CSARDGRAGQPQHF. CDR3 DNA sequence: TGCAGTGCTAGAGATGGCAGGGCGGGTCAGCCCCAGCATTTT.

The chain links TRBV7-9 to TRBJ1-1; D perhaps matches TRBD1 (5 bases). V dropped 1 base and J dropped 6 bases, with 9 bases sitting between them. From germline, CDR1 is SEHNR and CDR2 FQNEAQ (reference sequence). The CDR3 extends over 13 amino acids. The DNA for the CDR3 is TGTGCCAGCAGCTTAGACAGGCTGGCTGAAGCTTTCTTT. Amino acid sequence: CASSLDRLAEAFF. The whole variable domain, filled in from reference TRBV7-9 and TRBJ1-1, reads DTGVSQNPRHKITKRGQNVTFRCDPISEHNRLYWYRQTLGQGPEFLTYFQNEAQLEKSRLLSDRFSAERPKGSFSTLEIQRTEQGDSAMYLCASSLDRLAEAFFGQGTRLTVV.

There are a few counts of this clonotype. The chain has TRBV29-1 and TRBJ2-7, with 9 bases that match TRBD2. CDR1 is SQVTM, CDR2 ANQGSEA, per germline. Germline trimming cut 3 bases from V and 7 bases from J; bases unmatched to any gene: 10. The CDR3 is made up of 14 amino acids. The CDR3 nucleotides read TGCAGCGTTGAGAAGCGGGGGGTGGAGAGTGAGCAGTACTTC. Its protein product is CSVEKRGVESEQYF.

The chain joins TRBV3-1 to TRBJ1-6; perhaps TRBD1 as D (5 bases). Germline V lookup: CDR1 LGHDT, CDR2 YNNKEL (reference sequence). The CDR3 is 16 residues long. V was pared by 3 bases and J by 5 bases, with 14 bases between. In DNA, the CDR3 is TGTGCCAGCAGCCAGGGGACGCCATTGAATAATTCACCCCTCCACTTT. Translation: CASSQGTPLNNSPLHF.

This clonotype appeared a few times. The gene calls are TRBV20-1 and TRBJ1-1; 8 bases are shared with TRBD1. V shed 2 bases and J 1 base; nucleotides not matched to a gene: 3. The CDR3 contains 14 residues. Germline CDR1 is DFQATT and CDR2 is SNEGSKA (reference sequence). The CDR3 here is CSARQGASNTEAFF. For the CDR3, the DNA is TGCAGTGCTAGACAGGGGGCTTCGAACACTGAAGCTTTCTTT.

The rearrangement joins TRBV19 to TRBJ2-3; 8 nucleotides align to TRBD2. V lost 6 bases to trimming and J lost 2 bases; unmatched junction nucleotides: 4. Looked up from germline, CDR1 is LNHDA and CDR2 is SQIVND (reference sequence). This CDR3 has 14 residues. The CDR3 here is CASRRTSYTDTQYF. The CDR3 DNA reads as TGTGCCAGTAGAAGGACTAGCTACACAGATACGCAGTATTTT.

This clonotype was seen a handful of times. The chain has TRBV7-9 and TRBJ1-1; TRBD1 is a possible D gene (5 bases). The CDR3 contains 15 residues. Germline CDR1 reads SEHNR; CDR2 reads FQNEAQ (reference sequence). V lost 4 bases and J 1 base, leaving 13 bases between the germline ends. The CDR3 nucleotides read TGTGCCAGCAGCTATGGGCGAGACAGGAACACTGAAGCTTTCTTT. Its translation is CASSYGRDRNTEAFF.

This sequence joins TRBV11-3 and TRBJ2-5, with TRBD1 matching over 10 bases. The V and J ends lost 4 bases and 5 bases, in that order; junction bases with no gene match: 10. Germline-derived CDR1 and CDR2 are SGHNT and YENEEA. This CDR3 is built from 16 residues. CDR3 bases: TGTGCCAGCAGCTCCGGAGACAGGGGGCGTCGGGAGACCCAGTACTTC. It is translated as CASSSGDRGRRETQYF.

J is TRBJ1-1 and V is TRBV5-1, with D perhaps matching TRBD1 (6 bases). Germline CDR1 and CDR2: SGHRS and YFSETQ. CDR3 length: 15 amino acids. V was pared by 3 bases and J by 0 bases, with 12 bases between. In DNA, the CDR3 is TGCGCCAGCAGCTGGGGGACAAACATGAACACTGAAGCTTTCTTT. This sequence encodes CASSWGTNMNTEAFF.

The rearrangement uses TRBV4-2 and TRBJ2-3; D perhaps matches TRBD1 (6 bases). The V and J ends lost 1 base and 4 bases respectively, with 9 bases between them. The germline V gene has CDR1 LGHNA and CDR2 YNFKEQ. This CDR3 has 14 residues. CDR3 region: CASSQGGLPDTQYF. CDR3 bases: TGTGCCAGCAGCCAAGGGGGGCTTCCAGATACGCAGTATTTT.

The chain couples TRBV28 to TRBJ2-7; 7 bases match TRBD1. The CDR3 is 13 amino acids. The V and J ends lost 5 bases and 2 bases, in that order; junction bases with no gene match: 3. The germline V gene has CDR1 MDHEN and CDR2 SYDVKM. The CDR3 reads CASSAQGPYEQYV. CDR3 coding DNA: TGTGCCAGCAGTGCACAGGGGCCCTACGAGCAGTACGTC.

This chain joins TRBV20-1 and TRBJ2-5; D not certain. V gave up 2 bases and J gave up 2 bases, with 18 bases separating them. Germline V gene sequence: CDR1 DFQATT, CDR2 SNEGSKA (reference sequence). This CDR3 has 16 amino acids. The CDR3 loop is CSARTAKPGFQETQYF. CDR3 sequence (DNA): TGCAGTGCTAGAACTGCTAAACCGGGTTTTCAAGAGACCCAGTACTTC.

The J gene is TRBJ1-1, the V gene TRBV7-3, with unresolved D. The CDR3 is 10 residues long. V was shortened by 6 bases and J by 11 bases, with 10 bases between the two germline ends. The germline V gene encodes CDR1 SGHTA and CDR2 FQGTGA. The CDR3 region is CASRLREAFF. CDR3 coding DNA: TGTGCCAGCAGACTACGTGAGGCTTTCTTT.

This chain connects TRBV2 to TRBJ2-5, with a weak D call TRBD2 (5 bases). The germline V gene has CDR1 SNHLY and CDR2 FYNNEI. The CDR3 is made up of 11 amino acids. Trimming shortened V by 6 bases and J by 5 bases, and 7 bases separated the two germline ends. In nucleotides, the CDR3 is TGTGCCAGCAGGATAGCGGAGACCCAGTACTTC. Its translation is CASRIAETQYF.

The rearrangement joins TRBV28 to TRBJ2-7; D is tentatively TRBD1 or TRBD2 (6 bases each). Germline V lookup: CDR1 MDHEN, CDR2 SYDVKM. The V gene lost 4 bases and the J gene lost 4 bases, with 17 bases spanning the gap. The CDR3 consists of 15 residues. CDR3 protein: CASSSSWGAPYEQYV. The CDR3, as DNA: TGTGCCAGCAGTTCCTCTTGGGGGGCCCCGTACGAGCAGTACGTC.

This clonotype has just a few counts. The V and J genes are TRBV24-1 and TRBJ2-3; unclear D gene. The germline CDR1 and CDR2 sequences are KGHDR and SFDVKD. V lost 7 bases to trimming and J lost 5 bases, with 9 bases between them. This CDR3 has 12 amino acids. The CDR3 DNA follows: TGTGCCACCAGAGGGAACGGAGATACGCAGTATTTT. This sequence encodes CATRGNGDTQYF.